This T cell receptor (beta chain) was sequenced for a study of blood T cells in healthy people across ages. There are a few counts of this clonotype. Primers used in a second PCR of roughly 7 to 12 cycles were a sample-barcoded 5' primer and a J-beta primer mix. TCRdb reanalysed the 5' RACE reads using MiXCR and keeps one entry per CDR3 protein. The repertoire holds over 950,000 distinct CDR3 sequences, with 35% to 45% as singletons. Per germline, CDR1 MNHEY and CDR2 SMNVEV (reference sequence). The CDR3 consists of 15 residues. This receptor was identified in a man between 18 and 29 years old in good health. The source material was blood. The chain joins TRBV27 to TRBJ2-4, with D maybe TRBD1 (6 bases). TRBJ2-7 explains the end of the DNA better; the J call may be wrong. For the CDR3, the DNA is TGTGCCAGCAGTTACCGGGACATTTCGTCCTACGAGCAGTACTTC. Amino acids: CASSYRDISSYEQYF.